This T cell receptor (beta chain) originates from a study of shared clonotypes between healthy human individuals. The germline CDR1 and CDR2 sequences are LGHNA and YSLEER. V lost 1 base to trimming and J lost 6 bases, with 19 bases between them. This CDR3 spans 16 amino acids. Each subset's genomic DNA was shared equally among a number of immunoSEQ plates. The repertoire was sequenced with immunoSEQ multiplex PCR; TCRdb's copy has only in-frame clones and lacks some. The sample lists approximately 2.1 million clones, approximately 95% occurring once. Study outcomes and limitations: Between several donors, naive CD4 clonotypes were shared at a level of about 5%.

A single count supports this clone. No antigen is known for it. This clonotype was sampled from a man younger than 35 in good health. Some clones in this sample may be carry-over from other donors' samples. The chain couples TRBV4-3 to TRBJ2-7; D may match TRBD1 or TRBD2 (5 bases each). What was sequenced was naive CD4+ T cells from PBMCs. Subset reported: CD45RA+ positively selected. This CDR3 is CASSQGPGPGLGEQYF. The CDR3 region has the DNA TGCGCCAGCAGCCAAGGGCCGGGACCGGGGCTGGGCGAGCAGTACTTC.